Sequencing of this T cell receptor beta chain was carried out in a study of blood T cell repertoires in COVID-19. Across the study: Acute and convalescent COVID-19 samples came from the United States, Italy and Spain.

Per the authors' pipeline: Reference gene primers were amplified, and this amplification served to estimate nucleated cell counts. Clones were read by immunoSEQ multiplex PCR, and TCRdb kept only the in-frame ones, dropping some. V and J calls and clone size follow that table, whereas D and trimming were derived from the DNA. Of approximately 240,000 clones listed, approximately 84% were seen once; the top ten hold under 4.5%. Between the trimmed V and J ends, which lost 4 bases and 2 bases, there was a span of 12 bases. Germline V gene data show CDR1 as SGHNT and CDR2 as YYREEE (reference sequence). The CDR3 sequence is 14 residues long.

Sequences were obtained from peripheral blood. This sequence originates from a man aged 45-65 years with acute or convalescent COVID-19. The rearrangement joins TRBV5-4 to TRBJ1-1; D may be TRBD1 (6 bases). For the CDR3, the DNA is TGTGCCAGCAGCGTGGGGGCGAAAAACACTGAAGCTTTCTTT. Encoded protein: CASSVGAKNTEAFF. Combining the CDR3 with reference TRBV5-4 and TRBJ1-1 gives the whole variable domain ETGVTQSPTHLIKTRGQQVTLRCSSQSGHNTVSWYQQALGQGPQFIFQYYREEENGRGNFPPRFSGLQFPNYSSELNVNALELDDSALYLCASSVGAKNTEAFFGQGTRLTVV.